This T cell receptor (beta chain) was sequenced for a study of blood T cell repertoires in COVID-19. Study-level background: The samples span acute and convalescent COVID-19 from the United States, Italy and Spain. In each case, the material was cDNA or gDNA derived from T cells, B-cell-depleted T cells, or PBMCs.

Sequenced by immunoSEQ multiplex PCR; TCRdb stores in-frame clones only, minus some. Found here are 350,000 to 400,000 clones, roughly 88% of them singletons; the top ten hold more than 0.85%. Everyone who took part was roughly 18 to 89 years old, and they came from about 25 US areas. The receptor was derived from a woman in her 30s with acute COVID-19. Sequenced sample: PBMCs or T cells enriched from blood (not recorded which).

CDR3 protein: CASSKQGIDYEQYF. In DNA, the CDR3 is TGTGCCAGCAGCAAGCAGGGGATTGACTACGAGCAGTACTTC. This chain uses TRBV7-9 with TRBJ2-7, with D tentatively TRBD1 (6 bases). CDR1 and CDR2 (germline): SEHNR, FQNEAQ (reference sequence). The V gene lost 5 bases and the J gene lost 3 bases, with 14 bases spanning the gap. CDR3 size: 14 residues.